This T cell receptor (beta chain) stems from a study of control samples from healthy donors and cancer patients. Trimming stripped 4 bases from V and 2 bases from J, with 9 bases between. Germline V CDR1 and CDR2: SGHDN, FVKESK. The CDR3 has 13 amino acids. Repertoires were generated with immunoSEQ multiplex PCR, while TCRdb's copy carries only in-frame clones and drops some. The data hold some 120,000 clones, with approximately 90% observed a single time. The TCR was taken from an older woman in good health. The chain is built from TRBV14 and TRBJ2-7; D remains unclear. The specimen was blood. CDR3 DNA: TGTGCCAGCAGCCCCTGGGGTACCTACGAGCAGTACTTC. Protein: CASSPWGTYEQYF.